This section outlines one T cell receptor beta chain sequence together with its context. These data originate in a study of type 1 and type 2 diabetes patients. Study-wide background: Magnetic bead positive selection isolated CD4+ or CD8+ T cells from PBMCs. Sequencing for the whole study yielded roughly 20,000,000 paired-end reads.

V gave up 1 base and J gave up 6 bases; unmatched junction bases: 9. Germline V gives CDR1 MDHEN, CDR2 SYDVKM. This CDR3 spans 17 amino acids. Each participant gave about 10 milliliters of peripheral blood. Amplification started from genomic DNA. Amplification of the beta chain CDR3 used 30 forward and 13 reverse multiplex primers. Via MiXCR, TCRdb re-called the multiplex PCR reads, giving one row per CDR3 protein. The sample contains around 300,000 distinct CDR3 sequences, more than 45% of which appear only once. This receptor was identified in a man between 18 and 35 years old with type 2 diabetes. Sequencing was carried out using peripheral blood mononuclear cells (PBMCs). The rearrangement joins TRBV28 to TRBJ1-6; TRBD1 matches at 7 bases. The CDR3 DNA reads as TGTGCCAGCAGTTTATTTTGGGGACAGACCGTTAATTCACCCCTCCACTTT. This sequence encodes CASSLFWGQTVNSPLHF.